This TCR beta chain emerged from a study of blood T cell repertoires in COVID-19. Original methodology: Using reference gene primer amplification, nucleated cell counts were estimated. The repertoire was sequenced with immunoSEQ multiplex PCR; TCRdb's copy has only in-frame clones and lacks some. That table is the source of V, J and clone size, and D and trimming were worked out from the DNA. This sample has roughly 62,000 clones, with around 80% found just once. The sample comprised peripheral blood. This clonotype originated in a young man with COVID-19, enrolled during active disease.

CDR3 region: CSVVAGGETQYF. CDR3 sequence (DNA): TGCAGCGTTGTGGCGGGAGGGGAGACCCAGTACTTC. The chain combines TRBV29-1 with TRBJ2-5, with TRBD2 matching 9 bases. The CDR3 runs 12 residues. J lost 5 bases, V lost 4 bases, and 2 bases had no gene match. The germline V gene encodes CDR1 SQVTM and CDR2 ANQGSEA.